A single sample gave rise to the 16 T cell receptor beta chains below, sequenced in a study of monozygotic twins with inflammatory bowel disease. TCRdb reprocessed the 5' RACE reads, keeping one entry per CDR3 protein, no DNA. The sample holds some 150,000 distinct CDR3 sequences. Sequencing was carried out using blood. The source of these receptors is a human donor with ulcerative colitis or Crohn's disease, or a healthy co-twin of an affected twin (not recorded which).

This sequence joins TRBV5-5 and TRBJ1-1. The CDR3 covers 12 residues. Germline assignment: CDR1 SGHKS and CDR2 YYEKEE (reference sequence). CDR3 amino acids: CASSYTNTEAFF.

The rearrangement uses TRBV5-1 and TRBJ2-3; the TCRdb D gene call, TRBD2, has no DNA to confirm it. Germline V gene sequence: CDR1 SGHRS, CDR2 YFSETQ. The CDR3 length is 16 residues. CDR3 loop: CASSGGTLDKTDTQYF.

The CDR3 sequence: CASSPSDRVPTNEKLFF. This sequence joins TRBV18 and TRBJ1-4; TCRdb lists TRBD1, though no DNA is available to test this call. Germline CDR1 is KGHSH and CDR2 is LQKENI. The CDR3 has 17 residues.

The chain links TRBV29-1 to TRBJ2-1; TCRdb selects TRBD2, and the lack of DNA leaves this call unchecked. Germline lookup yields CDR1 SQVTM and CDR2 ANQGSEA. The CDR3 sequence is 15 residues long. The CDR3 spells CSVEDRAGGLGEQFF.

The chain recombines TRBV11-2 with TRBJ2-3; checking the TCRdb D call of TRBD1 is not possible without DNA. Germline CDR1 reads SGHAT; CDR2 reads FQNNGV. The CDR3 is 15 residues long. CDR3 amino acids: CASSLQGGKKDTQYF.

V usage is TRBV20-1 and J usage is TRBJ2-3; as DNA is missing, the TRBD2 call by TCRdb cannot be tested. This CDR3 has 12 residues. Germline CDR1 and CDR2: DFQATT and SNEGSKA (reference sequence). The CDR3 reads CSARVAGDTQYF.

The chain recombines TRBV24-1 with TRBJ2-7; TCRdb's D gene call, TRBD1, goes unchecked for lack of DNA. The germline CDR1 and CDR2 sequences are KGHDR and SFDVKD. The length of the CDR3 is 15 residues. CDR3: CATSHGTEGVYEQYF.

V usage is TRBV7-6 and J usage is TRBJ1-6; TCRdb returns TRBD1, unconfirmable since there is no DNA. This CDR3 has 16 amino acids. The V gene's germline CDR1 is SGHVS and CDR2 FNYEAQ. The CDR3 here is CASSLDHQGSLSPLHF.

V and J are TRBV5-4 and TRBJ1-2; TCRdb gives TRBD1 as the D gene, but with no DNA this cannot be confirmed. This CDR3 is built from 14 residues. CDR1 is SGHNT, CDR2 YYREEE, per germline (reference sequence). The CDR3 region is CASSLGPPLGGYTF.

The CDR3 spells CASSAVGGRSKNIQYF. The genes are TRBV9 and TRBJ2-4; TCRdb's D gene call, TRBD1, goes unchecked for lack of DNA. This CDR3 comprises 16 residues. CDR1 is SGDLS and CDR2 is YYNGEE in the germline V gene.

The genes are TRBV24-1 and TRBJ2-6; TCRdb's assignment of TRBD1 cannot be checked, as there is no DNA. The CDR3 is made up of 16 amino acids. Germline V gives CDR1 KGHDR, CDR2 SFDVKD. CDR3 in amino acids: CATSDFPGSGANVLTF.

The chain recombines TRBV6-5 with TRBJ2-7; there is no DNA to check the TCRdb D call of TRBD2. CDR1 is MNHEY, CDR2 SVGAGI, per germline. This CDR3 has 16 amino acids. The CDR3 sequence: CASSNLAGGYRNEQYF.

This CDR3 reads CASNSDRAGNTIYF. The chain combines TRBV6-5 with TRBJ1-3; TCRdb calls TRBD1, which cannot be checked without DNA. CDR3 length equals 14 residues. The germline V gene has CDR1 MNHEY and CDR2 SVGAGI.

CDR3 protein: CASSHNTQETQYF. The chain joins TRBV19 to TRBJ2-5. This CDR3 is 13 amino acids long. From germline, CDR1 is LNHDA and CDR2 SQIVND (reference sequence). The variable domain in full, with the rest retrieved from reference TRBV19 and TRBJ2-5, is DGGITQSPKYLFRKEGQNVTLSCEQNLNHDAMYWYRQDPGQGLRLIYYSQIVNDFQKGDIAEGYSVSREKKESFPLTVTSAQKNPTAFYLCASSHNTQETQYFGPGTRLLVL.

The J gene is TRBJ1-1, the V gene TRBV6-6; the D call from TCRdb, TRBD1, cannot be confirmed without DNA. The length of the CDR3 is 13 residues. Germline CDR1 and CDR2: MNHNY and SVGAGI (reference sequence). CDR3 loop: CASSWTGRTEAFF.

The chain links TRBV7-2 to TRBJ2-7; checking the TCRdb D call of TRBD1 is not possible without DNA. The germline gives CDR1 SGHTA, CDR2 FQGNSA. The CDR3 runs to 13 residues. The CDR3 here is CASSLALPGEQYF. The complete variable domain, with remaining parts taken from reference TRBV7-2 and TRBJ2-7, reads GAGVSQSPSNKVTEKGKDVELRCDPISGHTALYWYRQSLGQGLEFLIYFQGNSAPDKSGLPSDRFSAERTGGSVSTLTIQRTQQEDSAVYLCASSLALPGEQYFGPGTRLTVT.